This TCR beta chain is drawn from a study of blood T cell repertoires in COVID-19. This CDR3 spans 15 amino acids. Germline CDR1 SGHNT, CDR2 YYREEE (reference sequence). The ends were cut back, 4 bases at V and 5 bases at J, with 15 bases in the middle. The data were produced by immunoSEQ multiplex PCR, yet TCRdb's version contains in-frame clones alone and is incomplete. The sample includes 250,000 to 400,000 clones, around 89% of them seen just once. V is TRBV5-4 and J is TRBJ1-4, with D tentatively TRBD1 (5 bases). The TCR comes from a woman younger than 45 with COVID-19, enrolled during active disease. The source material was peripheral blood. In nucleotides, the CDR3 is TGTGCCAGCAGCCAAGCGGGGGAAGGGAATGAAAAACTGTTTTTT. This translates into CASSQAGEGNEKLFF.